This is a list of T cell receptor beta chains from one sample in a study of blood T cell repertoires in COVID-19. TCRdb keeps only in-frame clones here, not all; method: immunoSEQ multiplex PCR. In the table there are 150,000 to 200,000 clones, 70% to 90% of which are singletons. The specimen sequenced was peripheral blood. The receptors originated from a man in his fifties with active or convalescent COVID-19. Both conserved end residues are part of each CDR3. A D gene is named only where the DNA matches it firmly. Clone size is shown for a subset of rows, as once, few, many or a class of expanded clone.

NA	TRBV9	TRBJ2-1	many	CASSVGSYNEQFF	TGTGCCAGCAGCGTGGGCAGTTACAATGAGCAGTTCTTC
TRBD1	TRBV4-2	TRBJ2-1	once	CASSHRQGPYDEQFF	TGTGCCAGCAGCCACAGACAGGGGCCGTACGATGAGCAGTTCTTC
TRBD1	TRBV3-1/TRBV3-2	TRBJ2-2	once	CASSQKGGSGELFF	TGTGCCAGCAGCCAGAAAGGGGGCAGCGGGGAGCTGTTTTTT
NA	TRBV15	TRBJ1-3	NA	CATSRGGDSGNTIYF	TGTGCCACCAGCAGAGGTGGAGACTCTGGAAACACCATATATTTT
NA	TRBV28	TRBJ1-6	NA	CASSLERPPLHF	TGTGCCAGCAGTTTGGAGCGGCCACCCCTCCACTTT
NA	TRBV7-2	TRBJ2-5	NA	CASSLAHVETQYF	TGTGCCAGCAGCTTAGCCCATGTAGAGACCCAGTACTTC
TRBD1	TRBV24-1	TRBJ2-2	NA	CATSDETGSFTGELFF	TGTGCCACCAGTGATGAGACAGGGAGTTTCACCGGGGAGCTGTTTTTT
NA	TRBV4-1	TRBJ1-6	NA	CASSQDGEVDNNSPLHF	TGCGCCAGCAGCCAAGATGGAGAGGTGGATAATAATTCACCCCTCCACTTT
NA	TRBV12-5	TRBJ1-1	NA	CASGLEGGTEAFF	TGTGCTAGTGGTTTGGAAGGGGGCACTGAAGCTTTCTTT
TRBD1	TRBV5-4	TRBJ2-7	NA	CASSLTGAYEQYF	TGTGCCAGCAGCTTAACAGGGGCCTACGAGCAGTACTTC
TRBD2	TRBV6-5	TRBJ2-1	once	CASSISPWTRNEQFF	TGTGCCAGCAGCATCTCCCCCTGGACTAGGAATGAGCAGTTCTTC
NA	TRBV7-9	TRBJ2-1	NA	CASSKSGASYNEQFF	TGTGCCAGCAGCAAATCAGGGGCTTCCTACAATGAGCAGTTCTTC
NA	TRBV10-3	TRBJ1-2	NA	CAISADRNYGYTF	TGTGCCATCAGTGCGGACAGAAACTATGGCTACACCTTC
TRBD1	TRBV6-2/TRBV6-3	TRBJ1-5	NA	CASSEDVPGGPQHF	TGTGCCAGCAGCGAGGACGTGCCAGGGGGGCCCCAGCATTTT
TRBD1	TRBV25-1	TRBJ1-6	NA	CASSIPGQTNSPLHF	TGTGCCAGCAGTATTCCGGGACAGACTAATTCACCCCTCCACTTT
TRBD1	TRBV10-1	TRBJ1-5	NA	CASSEHFLQGARGQPQHF	TGCGCCAGCAGCGAACACTTCCTACAGGGGGCGCGAGGACAGCCCCAGCATTTT
TRBD2	TRBV29-1	TRBJ2-3	NA	CSGRSGRTDTQYF	TGCAGCGGTAGGAGCGGGAGAACAGATACGCAGTATTTT
NA	TRBV6-5	TRBJ2-7	once	CASSPRDFYYEQYF	TGTGCCAGCAGTCCTCGGGACTTCTACTACGAGCAGTACTTC
NA	TRBV7-6	TRBJ1-6	NA	CASSLAEGAGSPLHF	TGTGCCAGCAGCTTAGCAGAGGGCGCGGGATCACCCCTCCACTTT
NA	TRBV16	TRBJ1-1	NA	CASSPLRDTEAFF	TGTGCCAGCAGTCCGCTAAGAGACACTGAAGCTTTCTTT
TRBD1	TRBV6-5	TRBJ1-1	few	CASRAGQGRIEAFF	TGTGCCAGCAGAGCCGGACAGGGAAGGATTGAAGCTTTCTTT
TRBD1	TRBV7-9	TRBJ2-7	NA	CASSFGQGEGNEQYF	TGTGCCAGCAGTTTCGGACAGGGAGAAGGGAACGAGCAGTACTTC
NA	TRBV2	TRBJ2-2	NA	CASSEALARPNTGELFF	TGTGCCAGCAGTGAAGCGCTGGCCAGGCCGAACACCGGGGAGCTGTTTTTT
TRBD1	TRBV28	TRBJ2-7	NA	CASSPQGSSYEQYF	TGTGCCAGCAGTCCACAGGGGAGCTCCTACGAGCAGTACTTC
NA	TRBV25-1	TRBJ2-5	NA	CASSELGGTFETQYF	TGTGCCAGCAGTGAACTAGGGGGTACGTTCGAGACCCAGTACTTC
NA	TRBV10-2	TRBJ2-1	few	CASRLRLAEPYNEQFF	TGCGCCAGCAGATTACGTCTTGCGGAACCCTACAATGAGCAGTTCTTC
NA	TRBV4-1	TRBJ2-7	NA	CASSQEEGATYEQYF	TGCGCCAGCAGCCAAGAGGAGGGAGCAACCTACGAGCAGTACTTC
NA	TRBV6-5	TRBJ1-4	NA	CASRPQTGEKLFF	TGTGCCAGCAGACCTCAGACAGGCGAAAAACTGTTTTTT
NA	TRBV30	TRBJ1-1	NA	CAGVERAAATEAFF	TGTGCCGGTGTGGAGAGGGCCGCAGCCACTGAAGCTTTCTTT
NA	TRBV27	TRBJ1-2	NA	CASSLTGQYGYTF	TGTGCCAGCAGTTTAACAGGGCAATATGGCTACACCTTC
TRBD1	TRBV18	TRBJ2-7	few	CASSPGQGPGYEQYF	TGTGCCAGCTCACCGGGACAGGGCCCGGGGTACGAGCAGTACTTC
TRBD2	TRBV10-2	TRBJ2-7	few	CASSERGVQSYEQYF	TGCGCCAGCAGTGAGCGGGGGGTACAGTCCTACGAGCAGTACTTC
TRBD2	TRBV7-6	TRBJ2-6	NA	CASSPLVGGYGSGANVLTF	TGTGCCAGCAGCCCTCTGGTGGGGGGGTATGGGTCTGGGGCCAACGTCCTGACTTTC
NA	TRBV7-2	TRBJ2-3	NA	CASTRQGGGLDTQYF	TGTGCCAGCACCCGACAGGGAGGAGGGTTAGATACGCAGTATTTT
TRBD2	TRBV9	TRBJ2-7	NA	CASSARLAVHEQYF	TGTGCCAGCAGCGCACGACTAGCGGTCCACGAGCAGTACTTC
NA	TRBV28	TRBJ2-1	NA	CASRSSAGNEQFF	TGTGCCAGCAGATCTAGCGCCGGCAATGAGCAGTTCTTC
NA	TRBV18	TRBJ1-1	NA	CASSPRGGNTEAFF	TGTGCCAGCTCACCCCGGGGAGGGAACACTGAAGCTTTCTTT
NA	TRBV5-6	TRBJ1-2	NA	CASSRGQSNYGYTF	TGTGCCAGCAGCCGCGGACAGTCTAACTATGGCTACACCTTC
TRBD2	TRBV5-1	TRBJ2-1	NA	CASSLAASGSSEQFF	TGCGCCAGCAGCTTGGCGGCTAGCGGGAGTTCTGAGCAGTTCTTC
NA	TRBV10-2	TRBJ1-1	once	CASSRQTEAFF	TGCGCCAGCAGTCGACAGACTGAAGCTTTCTTT
TRBD2	TRBV24-1	TRBJ2-1	few	CATSESGGALLPNEQFF	TGTGCCACCAGCGAAAGCGGGGGCGCCCTCTTACCCAATGAGCAGTTCTTC
NA	TRBV19	TRBJ1-5	once	CASSRTANQPQHF	TGTGCCAGTAGTCGGACAGCGAATCAGCCCCAGCATTTT
NA	TRBV7-3	TRBJ2-1	NA	CASSLSGRVGHEQFF	TGTGCCAGCAGCTTATCGGGCAGGGTCGGGCATGAGCAGTTCTTC
TRBD1	TRBV28	TRBJ1-1	NA	CASSWQGGTEAFF	TGTGCCAGCAGTTGGCAGGGGGGCACTGAAGCTTTCTTT
NA	TRBV9	TRBJ2-5	NA	CASSVGSGETQYF	TGTGCCAGCAGCGTGGGTAGCGGAGAGACCCAGTACTTC
TRBD1	TRBV11-1	TRBJ1-4	NA	CASSQQGANEKLFF	TGTGCCAGCAGCCAGCAGGGGGCGAATGAAAAACTGTTTTTT
NA	TRBV29-1	TRBJ2-3	NA	CSVDSPSTDTQYF	TGCAGCGTTGACAGTCCTAGCACAGATACGCAGTATTTT
TRBD1	TRBV28	TRBJ1-1	NA	CASRPGQGEAFF	TGTGCCAGCAGGCCCGGACAGGGTGAAGCTTTCTTT
NA	TRBV10-3	TRBJ2-1	NA	CATYLEGYNEQFF	TGTGCCACCTATCTCGAGGGATACAATGAGCAGTTCTTC
TRBD1	TRBV28	TRBJ2-7	NA	CASSLGTVYEQYF	TGTGCCAGCAGTCTCGGGACAGTGTACGAGCAGTACTTC
NA	TRBV7-9	TRBJ1-3	NA	CASNELMGNSGNTIYF	TGTGCCAGCAACGAACTTATGGGCAACTCTGGAAACACCATATATTTT
NA	TRBV7-2	TRBJ1-5	NA	CASSILEDQPQHF	TGTGCCAGCAGCATCCTGGAGGACCAGCCCCAGCATTTT
TRBD2	TRBV2	TRBJ2-3	NA	CASSDGTSLYTQYF	TGTGCCAGCAGTGATGGGACTAGTCTATATACGCAGTATTTT
NA	TRBV7-9	TRBJ1-1	NA	CASSDMGDRPEAFF	TGTGCCAGCAGCGACATGGGAGACAGGCCCGAAGCTTTCTTT
NA	TRBV28	TRBJ1-5	NA	CASSLTGSHSNQPQHF	TGTGCCAGCAGTTTAACAGGGAGCCATAGCAATCAGCCCCAGCATTTT
NA	TRBV14	TRBJ1-6	few	CASSHGARGYNSPLHF	TGTGCCAGCAGCCACGGGGCCAGGGGTTATAATTCACCCCTCCACTTT
TRBD1	TRBV10-3	TRBJ1-4	NA	CAVGTATNEKLFF	TGTGCCGTCGGGACAGCCACTAATGAAAAACTGTTTTTT
TRBD1	TRBV29-1	TRBJ1-1	NA	CSGTDRANTEAFF	TGCAGCGGGACGGACAGGGCGAACACTGAAGCTTTCTTT